This is a list of T cell receptor beta chains from one sample in a study of blood T cell repertoires in COVID-19. Profiled with immunoSEQ multiplex PCR; TCRdb holds only in-frame clones, not every one. This sample yields around 70,000 clones, of which over 85% are seen a single time; 1.5% belongs to the top ten. The sample taken for sequencing was peripheral blood. All receptors come from a man over 45 with acute or convalescent COVID-19. Each CDR3 is given with its conserved first and last residue. Each record gives: CDR3 length, clone size, J gene, V gene, D gene, CDR3 protein, CDR3 DNA. D genes are given only for firm matches. Size values are once, few and many counts, or a class for expanded clones, and some rows have none.

15,-,TRBJ2-3,TRBV7-3,TRBD2,CASSSGLARKDTQYF,TGTGCCAGCAGTTCGGGACTAGCGCGAAAAGATACGCAGTATTTT
18,-,TRBJ2-3,TRBV6-2/TRBV6-3,TRBD2,CASSFSRTSGSSTDTQYF,TGTGCCAGCAGTTTCTCCCGGACTAGCGGGAGTAGCACAGATACGCAGTATTTT
15,-,TRBJ1-2,TRBV7-8,TRBD1,CASSPRAGTAYGYTF,TGTGCCAGCAGCCCCCGAGCCGGGACAGCCTATGGCTACACCTTC
15,-,TRBJ2-3,TRBV15,-,CATKTRLGGTDTQYF,TGTGCCACCAAGACTAGACTAGGCGGCACAGATACGCAGTATTTT
12,-,TRBJ2-2,TRBV7-9,-,CASSFNTGELFF,TGTGCCAGCAGCTTCAATACCGGGGAGCTGTTTTTT
14,-,TRBJ2-7,TRBV20-1,TRBD2,CSASQGLAAYEQYF,TGCAGTGCTAGTCAGGGACTAGCGGCCTACGAGCAGTACTTC
14,-,TRBJ1-2,TRBV29-1,TRBD1,CSAGQAYGSYGYTF,TGCAGCGCTGGACAGGCGTATGGCAGCTATGGCTACACCTTC
13,-,TRBJ1-2,TRBV10-3,-,CAISGGGDYGYTF,TGTGCCATCAGTGGGGGGGGTGACTATGGCTACACCTTC
14,-,TRBJ1-5,TRBV18,TRBD1,CASSPRGGPQPQHF,TGTGCCAGCTCACCAAGAGGGGGCCCTCAGCCCCAGCATTTT
13,once,TRBJ1-6,TRBV7-2,-,CASSLSPDSPLHF,TGTGCCAGCAGCTTATCTCCCGATTCACCCCTCCACTTT
13,-,TRBJ1-1,TRBV11-2,-,CASSLDVNRGAFF,TGTGCCAGCAGCTTAGACGTTAACCGAGGAGCTTTCTTT
16,-,TRBJ1-5,TRBV28,TRBD1,CASSFRGQRRNQPQHF,TGTGCCAGCAGTTTTCGGGGACAGCGCCGCAATCAGCCCCAGCATTTT
18,-,TRBJ1-2,TRBV5-8,TRBD1,CASSFRDRILGKQGGYTF,TGTGCCAGCAGCTTCCGGGACAGGATTTTAGGGAAGCAAGGGGGCTACACCTTC
17,-,TRBJ1-5,TRBV19,-,CASSTLGGRSAGQPQHF,TGTGCCAGTAGTACCCTGGGGGGGCGGAGTGCAGGTCAGCCCCAGCATTTT
14,once,TRBJ2-2,TRBV6-4,TRBD2,CASSEGLNTGELFF,TGTGCCAGCTCTGAGGGACTAAACACCGGGGAGCTGTTTTTT
13,-,TRBJ1-1,TRBV10-3,-,CAISGTGGTEAFF,TGTGCCATCAGTGGGACCGGGGGTACTGAAGCTTTCTTT
15,-,TRBJ1-4,TRBV9,-,CASSVGTRFAEKLFF,TGTGCCAGCAGCGTAGGGACACGGTTCGCTGAAAAACTGTTTTTT
15,few,TRBJ1-2,TRBV6-5,-,CASSHVGDWNYGYTF,TGTGCCAGCAGCCACGTCGGGGATTGGAACTATGGCTACACCTTC
14,-,TRBJ2-1,TRBV30,TRBD2,CAWRPAGAFNEQFF,TGTGCCTGGAGGCCAGCGGGAGCTTTTAATGAGCAGTTCTTC
13,-,TRBJ2-3,TRBV6-5,-,CASKGGGPDTQYF,TGTGCCAGCAAGGGGGGGGGCCCAGATACGCAGTATTTT
15,once,TRBJ2-5,TRBV9,-,CASSVAAAPQETQYF,TGTGCCAGCAGCGTAGCAGCGGCACCACAAGAGACCCAGTACTTC
16,-,TRBJ1-2,TRBV5-1,TRBD1,CASSWPGQGPNYGYTF,TGCGCCAGCAGCTGGCCCGGACAGGGTCCTAACTATGGCTACACCTTC
14,-,TRBJ2-1,TRBV28,TRBD2,CASSPSGSGYEQFF,TGTGCCAGCAGTCCTTCGGGTAGCGGGTATGAGCAGTTCTTC
16,-,TRBJ2-1,TRBV5-4,-,CASSSAPGLPYNEQFF,TGTGCCAGCAGCTCCGCCCCGGGGTTACCGTACAATGAGCAGTTCTTC
14,once,TRBJ2-2,TRBV30,TRBD2,CASPGGTNTGELFF,TGTGCCTCCCCGGGGGGGACGAACACCGGGGAGCTGTTTTTT
12,few,TRBJ1-2,TRBV28,-,CASRQANYGYTF,TGTGCCAGCAGACAGGCTAACTATGGCTACACCTTC
14,-,TRBJ1-2,TRBV7-3,-,CASSPGTSNYGYTF,TGTGCCAGCAGCCCGGGGACTTCTAACTATGGCTACACCTTC
18,-,TRBJ2-3,TRBV6-1,TRBD2,CASSASPLAGVLTDTQYF,TGTGCCAGCAGTGCATCACCCCTAGCGGGAGTCTTGACAGATACGCAGTATTTT
14,-,TRBJ2-5,TRBV11-3,-,CASSMGLPQETQYF,TGTGCCAGCAGCATGGGACTCCCCCAAGAGACCCAGTACTTC
17,-,TRBJ2-6,TRBV6-1,TRBD1,CASSAGTGVSGANVLTF,TGTGCCAGCAGTGCAGGGACAGGGGTTTCAGGGGCCAACGTCCTGACTTTC
16,-,TRBJ2-2,TRBV29-1,TRBD1,CSVGTGGLGNTGELFF,TGCAGCGTTGGGACAGGGGGTCTGGGGAACACCGGGGAGCTGTTTTTT
14,-,TRBJ2-2,TRBV6-5,-,CASTPVLNAGELFF,TGTGCCAGCACCCCGGTTTTGAACGCCGGGGAGCTGTTTTTT
15,-,TRBJ1-2,TRBV28,-,CASSEASAGNYGYTF,TGTGCCAGCAGTGAAGCAAGTGCGGGTAACTATGGCTACACCTTC
15,few,TRBJ2-1,TRBV19,TRBD2,CASSIGTSGANEQFF,TGTGCCAGTAGTATCGGGACTAGCGGGGCCAATGAGCAGTTCTTC
15,-,TRBJ1-6,TRBV9,-,CASSVESVGNSPLHF,TGTGCCAGCAGCGTAGAATCAGTTGGCAATTCACCCCTCCACTTT
14,-,TRBJ2-7,TRBV9,TRBD1,CASSARDRGVEQYF,TGTGCCAGCAGCGCCCGGGACAGGGGGGTCGAGCAGTACTTC
15,-,TRBJ2-5,TRBV3-1/TRBV3-2,TRBD2,CASSKQAGGVETQYF,TGTGCCAGCAGCAAACAAGCGGGAGGGGTAGAGACCCAGTACTTC
16,-,TRBJ2-5,TRBV6-1,TRBD2,CASSDGLAGGPRTQYF,TGTGCCAGCAGTGACGGACTAGCGGGAGGCCCCAGGACCCAGTACTTC
15,-,TRBJ2-7,TRBV5-1,-,CASSLGQGMGNEQYF,TGCGCCAGCAGCTTGGGGCAGGGAATGGGTAACGAGCAGTACTTC
16,-,TRBJ2-1,TRBV5-6,-,CASSGLIAHSYNEQFF,TGTGCCAGCAGCGGGTTGATAGCGCACTCCTACAATGAGCAGTTCTTC
18,-,TRBJ2-5,TRBV5-8,TRBD2,CASREAGTSGYEQETQYF,TGTGCCAGCAGGGAGGCGGGGACTAGCGGATACGAGCAAGAGACCCAGTACTTC
15,once,TRBJ2-7,TRBV13,TRBD2,CASSKEALAGYEQYF,TGTGCCAGCAGCAAGGAAGCGCTAGCGGGGTACGAGCAGTACTTC
14,-,TRBJ2-1,TRBV12-5,-,CASGRQARDNEQFF,TGTGCTAGTGGACGTCAGGCCCGCGACAATGAGCAGTTCTTC
15,-,TRBJ1-1,TRBV15,TRBD1,CATSRTYRGRTEAFF,TGTGCCACCAGCCGCACCTACAGGGGCAGGACTGAAGCTTTCTTT
15,-,TRBJ1-1,TRBV15,-,CATSRQSSRNTEAFF,TGTGCCACCAGCAGACAAAGCTCACGGAACACTGAAGCTTTCTTT
15,-,TRBJ1-6,TRBV4-1,TRBD1,CASSHGQGNNSPLHF,TGCGCCAGCAGCCACGGACAGGGGAATAATTCACCCCTCCACTTT